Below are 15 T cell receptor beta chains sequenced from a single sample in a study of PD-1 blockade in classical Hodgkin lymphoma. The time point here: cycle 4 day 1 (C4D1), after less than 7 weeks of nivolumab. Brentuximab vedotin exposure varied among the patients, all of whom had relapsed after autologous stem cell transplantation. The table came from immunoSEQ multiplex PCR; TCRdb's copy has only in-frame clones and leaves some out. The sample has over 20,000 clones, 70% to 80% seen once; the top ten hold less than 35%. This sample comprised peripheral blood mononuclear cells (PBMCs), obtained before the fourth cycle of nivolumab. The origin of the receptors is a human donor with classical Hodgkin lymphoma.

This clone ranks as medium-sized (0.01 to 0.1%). The CDR3 here is CASTPGGLPRGYTF. The CDR3 DNA reads TGTGCCAGTACCCCGGGGGGGCTCCCTAGGGGCTACACCTTC. This rearrangement joins TRBV19 to TRBJ1-2; maybe TRBD1 (6 bases). Germline V gives CDR1 LNHDA, CDR2 SQIVND (reference sequence). V was shortened by 7 bases and J by 8 bases, with 20 bases between the two germline ends. The CDR3 covers 14 residues.

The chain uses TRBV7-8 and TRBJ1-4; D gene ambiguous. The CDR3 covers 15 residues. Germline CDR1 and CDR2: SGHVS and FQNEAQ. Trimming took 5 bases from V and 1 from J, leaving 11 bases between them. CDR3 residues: CASSPYLLTNEKLFF. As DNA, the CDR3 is TGTGCCAGCAGCCCTTACCTGCTAACTAATGAAAAACTGTTTTTT.

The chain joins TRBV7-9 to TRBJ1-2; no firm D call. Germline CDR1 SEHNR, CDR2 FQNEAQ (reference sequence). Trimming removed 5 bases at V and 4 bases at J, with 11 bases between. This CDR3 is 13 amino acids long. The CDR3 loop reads CASSADGFYGYTF. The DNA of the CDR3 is TGTGCCAGCAGCGCAGACGGCTTCTATGGCTACACCTTC.

The CDR3 region is CASSEVELETQYF. The CDR3 DNA follows: TGTGCCAGCAGTGAAGTGGAGCTTGAGACCCAGTACTTC. V usage is TRBV2 and J usage is TRBJ2-5; D ambiguous. The germline V gene encodes CDR1 SNHLY and CDR2 FYNNEI. The CDR3 has 13 residues. Trimming cost V 1 base and J 5 bases, with 8 bases left between them.

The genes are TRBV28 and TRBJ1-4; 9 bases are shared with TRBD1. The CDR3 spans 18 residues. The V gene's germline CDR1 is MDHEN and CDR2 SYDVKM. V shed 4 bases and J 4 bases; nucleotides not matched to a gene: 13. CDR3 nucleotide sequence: TGTGCCAGCAGTTCTCTGACAGGGGGTTCGTTTATTAATGAAAAACTGTTTTTT. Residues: CASSSLTGGSFINEKLFF.

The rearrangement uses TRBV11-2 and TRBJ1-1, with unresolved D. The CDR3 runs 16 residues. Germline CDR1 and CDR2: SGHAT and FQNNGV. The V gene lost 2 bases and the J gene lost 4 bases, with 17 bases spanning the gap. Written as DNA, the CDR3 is TGTGCCAGCAGCTTAATCGGGTCTGGGTTCGGCACTGAAGCTTTCTTT. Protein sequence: CASSLIGSGFGTEAFF.

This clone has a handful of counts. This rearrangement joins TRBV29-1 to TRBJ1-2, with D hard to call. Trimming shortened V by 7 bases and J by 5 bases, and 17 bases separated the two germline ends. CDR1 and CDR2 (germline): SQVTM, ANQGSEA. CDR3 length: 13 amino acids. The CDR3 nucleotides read TGCAGCGCATCTACGGACTTTCGATATGGCTACACCTTC. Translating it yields CSASTDFRYGYTF.

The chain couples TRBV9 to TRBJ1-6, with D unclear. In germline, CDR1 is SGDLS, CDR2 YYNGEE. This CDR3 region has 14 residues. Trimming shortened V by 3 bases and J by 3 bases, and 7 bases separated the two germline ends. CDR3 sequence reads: CASSEGLYNSPLHF. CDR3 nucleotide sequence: TGTGCCAGCAGCGAGGGCCTCTATAATTCACCCCTCCACTTT.

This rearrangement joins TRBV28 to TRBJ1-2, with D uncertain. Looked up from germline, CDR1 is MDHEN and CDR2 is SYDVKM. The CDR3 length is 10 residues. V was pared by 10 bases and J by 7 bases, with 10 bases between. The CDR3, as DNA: TGTGCCACCGGGGAGTCTGGCTACACCTTC. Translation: CATGESGYTF.

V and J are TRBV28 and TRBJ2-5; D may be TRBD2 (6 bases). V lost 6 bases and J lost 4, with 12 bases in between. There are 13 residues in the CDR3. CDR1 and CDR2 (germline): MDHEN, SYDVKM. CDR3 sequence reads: CASRAPGVETQYF. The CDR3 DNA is TGTGCCAGCAGGGCCCCGGGGGTAGAGACCCAGTACTTC.

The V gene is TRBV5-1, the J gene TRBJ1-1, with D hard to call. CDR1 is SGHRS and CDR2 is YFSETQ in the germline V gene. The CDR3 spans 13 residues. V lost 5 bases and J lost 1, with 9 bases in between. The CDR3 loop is CASRDLGNTEAFF. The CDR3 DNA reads TGCGCCAGCAGAGATTTGGGGAACACTGAAGCTTTCTTT.

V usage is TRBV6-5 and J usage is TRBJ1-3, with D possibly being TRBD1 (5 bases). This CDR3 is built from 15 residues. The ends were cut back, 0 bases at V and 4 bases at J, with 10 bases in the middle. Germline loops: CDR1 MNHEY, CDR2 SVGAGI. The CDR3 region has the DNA TGTGCCAGCAGTTACTCGGGACCGCAAGGAAACACCATATATTTT. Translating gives CASSYSGPQGNTIYF.

Here the CDR3 DNA reads TGTGCCAGCAGCCCTTCCGGGACGGAAAATCAGCCCCAGCATTTT. Translation gives CASSPSGTENQPQHF. This chain joins TRBV4-2 and TRBJ1-5; maybe TRBD1 (5 bases). Per germline, CDR1 LGHNA and CDR2 YNFKEQ. CDR3 length: 15 residues. Trimming shortened V by 4 bases and J by 4 bases, and 14 bases separated the two germline ends.

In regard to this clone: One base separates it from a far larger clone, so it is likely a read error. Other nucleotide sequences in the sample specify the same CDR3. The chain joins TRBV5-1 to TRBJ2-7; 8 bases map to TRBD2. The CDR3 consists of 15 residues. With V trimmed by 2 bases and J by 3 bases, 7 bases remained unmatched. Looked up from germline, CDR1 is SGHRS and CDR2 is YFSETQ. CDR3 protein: CASSLTGGTHYEQYF. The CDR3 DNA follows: TGCGCCAGCAGCTTAACGGGGGGGACCCACTACGAGCAGTACTTC.

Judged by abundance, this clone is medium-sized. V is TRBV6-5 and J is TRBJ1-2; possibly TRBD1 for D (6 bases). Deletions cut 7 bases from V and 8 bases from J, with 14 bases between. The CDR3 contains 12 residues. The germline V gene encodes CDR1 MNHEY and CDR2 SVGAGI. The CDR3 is CASKGGGRGYTF. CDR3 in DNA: TGTGCCAGCAAGGGAGGGGGTAGGGGCTACACCTTC.